This TCR beta chain was sequenced during a study of blood T cell dynamics during melanoma immunotherapy. Study-level findings and limits: Unlike progressors, later disease-control patients had W3 repertoires gaining clonality or diversity.

The CDR3 contains 15 residues. The junction had 5 bases not matched to a gene; V was cut back by 4 bases and J by 6 bases. Germline CDR1 MDHEN, CDR2 SYDVKM. A remark on this clone: The antigen remains unidentified.

Clones were read by immunoSEQ multiplex PCR, and TCRdb kept only the in-frame ones, dropping some. The table has some 9,900 clones, roughly 90% seen once. Regarding time point: pre-treatment baseline. The sample here was blood, taken from a patient treated with checkpoint blockade. This clonotype was sampled from a human donor with melanoma. The chain recombines TRBV28 with TRBJ1-5, with TRBD1 matching over 11 bases. The CDR3 coding sequence is TGTGCCAGCAGTTCTCCGGGACAGGGGGGTCAGCCCCAGCATTTT. This sequence encodes CASSSPGQGGQPQHF.